The TCR beta chain under discussion was sequenced for a study of cytomegalovirus exposure and HLA in healthy donors. Study-level information: From HLA-typed donors, an early data release held some 91 million unique TCRs.

The PCR made use of 60 Vbeta and 13 Jbeta primers. Produced via immunoSEQ multiplex PCR; TCRdb's table is partial and in-frame only. The sample includes 180,000 or so clones, roughly 79% of them seen just once. Trimming left V 6 bases short and J 5 bases short, with 16 bases between. Germline lookup yields CDR1 SNHLY and CDR2 FYNNEI. There are 14 residues in the CDR3. Sequencing was performed on PBMCs. The sequence came from a man between 50 and 59 years old in good health and CMV-seropositive. V and J are TRBV2 and TRBJ2-5, with a weak D call TRBD2 (6 bases). In DNA, the CDR3 is TGTGCCAGCAGGACGATCCGGGAGCGGGAGACCCAGTACTTC. Encoded protein: CASRTIRERETQYF.